This T cell receptor (beta chain) came from a study of cytomegalovirus exposure and HLA in healthy donors. On this clone itself: What it recognizes is unknown.

Study outcomes and limitations: Most TCR sequences proved rare, with some public TCRs found in many donors. The authors considered a cluster of highly shared sequence variants likely to be a sequencing artifact. In vitro, a few CMV-associated chains proved specific for CMV antigens.

This CDR3 region has 16 residues. Trimming removed 0 bases from V and 0 bases from J, with 10 bases in between. Germline lookup yields CDR1 SGDLS and CDR2 YYNGEE. When sampled, the donors appeared nominally healthy, though they likely had unrecorded immune exposures. In the PCR, 60 Vbeta and 13 Jbeta primers were used. Sequencing was performed with immunoSEQ multiplex PCR; in TCRdb, only in-frame clones are kept and a portion is missing. The sample's table shows 95,000 to 150,000 clones. The chain is built from TRBV9 and TRBJ1-3; tentative D call: TRBD1 (5 bases). The TCR was taken from a man aged 18-30 years in good health and CMV-seronegative. The specimen was PBMCs. CDR3 region: CASSVDKGFSGNTIYF. The CDR3 nucleotides read TGTGCCAGCAGCGTAGATAAGGGGTTCTCTGGAAACACCATATATTTT.